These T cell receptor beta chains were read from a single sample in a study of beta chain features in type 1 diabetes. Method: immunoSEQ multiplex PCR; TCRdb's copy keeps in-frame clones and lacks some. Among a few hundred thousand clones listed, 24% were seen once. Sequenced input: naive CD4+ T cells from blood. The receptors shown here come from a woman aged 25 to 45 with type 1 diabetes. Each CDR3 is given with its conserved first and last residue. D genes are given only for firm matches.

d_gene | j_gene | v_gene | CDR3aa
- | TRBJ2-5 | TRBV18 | CASSPYDLPLGQETQYF
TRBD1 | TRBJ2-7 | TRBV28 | CASSSPGQGYEQYF
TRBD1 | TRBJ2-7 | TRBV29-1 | CSVDRGQGNEQYF
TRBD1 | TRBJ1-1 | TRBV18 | CASSLDRDEAFF
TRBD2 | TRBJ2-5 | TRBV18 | CASSPPLAGRTETQYF
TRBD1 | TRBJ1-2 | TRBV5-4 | CASKVDRGGGYTF
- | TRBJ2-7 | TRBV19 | CASSTTGPGLHEQYF
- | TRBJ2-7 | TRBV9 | CASSPVASDYEQYF
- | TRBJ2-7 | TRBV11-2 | CASSLDRDEQYF
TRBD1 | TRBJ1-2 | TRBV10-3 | CAISEGATGAGYGYTF
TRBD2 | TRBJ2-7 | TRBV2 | CASSEGLAGGYEQYF
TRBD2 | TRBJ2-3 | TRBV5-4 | CASSWGLLTTDTQYF
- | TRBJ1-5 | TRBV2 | CASSIRGPQHF
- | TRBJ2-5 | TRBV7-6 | CASSLVDQETQYF
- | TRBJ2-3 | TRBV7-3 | CASSLVSGDTQYF
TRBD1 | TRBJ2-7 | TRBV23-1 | CASSQSRTGVGEQYF
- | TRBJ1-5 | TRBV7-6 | CASSTTGTSNQPQHF
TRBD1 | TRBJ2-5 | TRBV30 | CAWRLTGPETQYF
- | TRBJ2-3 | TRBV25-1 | CASSPLTGRGPTDTQYF
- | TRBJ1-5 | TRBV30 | CAWSKGEGRNQPQHF
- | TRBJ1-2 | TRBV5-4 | CASSLLHRAGGYTF
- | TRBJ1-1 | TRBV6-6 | CATPREVGTEAFF
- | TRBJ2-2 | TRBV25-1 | CATTFSENTGELFF
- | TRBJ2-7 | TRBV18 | CASSPRTHGDRGSEQYF
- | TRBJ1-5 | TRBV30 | CAWSGRTAQRPQHF
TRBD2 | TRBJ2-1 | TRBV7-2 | CASRERGRRNEQFF
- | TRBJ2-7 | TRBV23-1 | CASTPVHLTSSYEQYF
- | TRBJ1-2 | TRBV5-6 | CASSFPTTDVEGYTF
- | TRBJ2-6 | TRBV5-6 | CASSPDRSSGANVLTF
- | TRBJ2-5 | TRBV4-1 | CASSQESPGSQETQYF
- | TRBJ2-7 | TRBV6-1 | CASSPFYEQYF